This TCR beta chain was obtained from a study of blood T cell repertoires in COVID-19. About the research overall: Sources were T cells, B-cell-depleted T cells, or PBMCs; the material itself was cDNA or gDNA.

Measured with immunoSEQ multiplex PCR; TCRdb has only the in-frame clones, and not every one. There are under 55,000 clones in the sample; around 90% occur only once, and 8% to 10% lies in the top ten. Germline values: CDR1 SGHTA, CDR2 FQGNSA. The V and J ends lost 0 bases and 8 bases, in that order; junction bases with no gene match: 5. The CDR3 loop spans 16 amino acids. This sequence joins TRBV7-2 and TRBJ1-6; 9 nucleotides line up with TRBD1. Sequenced sample: peripheral blood. The TCR comes from an elderly woman with active COVID-19. The chain's CDR3 is CASSLAYRGRDSPLHF. The CDR3 DNA reads TGTGCCAGCAGCTTAGCTTACAGGGGGCGCGATTCACCCCTCCACTTT.